This T cell receptor (beta chain) was recorded in a study of blood T cell repertoires in COVID-19. In the study overall: Acute and convalescent COVID-19 samples came from the United States, Italy and Spain. The cDNA or gDNA used as material had been derived from T cells, B-cell-depleted T cells, or PBMCs.

Per the original data handling: How many nucleated cells were present was estimated from reference gene primer amplification. Assay used: immunoSEQ multiplex PCR; TCRdb lists only in-frame clones, some missing. The V and J calls and clone size come from that table; D and trimming were worked out from the DNA. The top ten clones hold 3% to 4% of a sample with some 490,000 clones, 70% to 90% of them seen once. In germline, CDR1 is SGHAT, CDR2 FQNNGV. V was pared by 6 bases and J by 2 bases, with 10 bases between. This CDR3 is built from 13 residues. The receptor comes from a human donor in a cohort sampled during active COVID-19. The material sequenced was peripheral blood. The genes are TRBV11-2 and TRBJ1-1; D is unclear. In DNA, the CDR3 is TGTGCCAGCAGACTTACAGAAAACACTGAAGCTTTCTTT. Residues: CASRLTENTEAFF.